The 22 T cell receptor beta chains below were found in one sample sequenced in a study of shared clonotypes between healthy human individuals. The naive CD8 population came from CD45RO-negative cells selected for CCR7, without terminally differentiated effector memory CD45RA+ cells. Measured with immunoSEQ multiplex PCR; TCRdb has only the in-frame clones, and not every one. The sample shows under 1 million clones, over 90% of them seen only once. The sample consisted of naive CD8+ T cells sorted from blood. These receptors came from a man aged 30-40 years in good health.

The chain uses TRBV25-1 and TRBJ2-2, with D uncertain. CDR3 length: 14 residues. CDR1 and CDR2 from the germline V gene are MGHDK and SYGVNS. The V gene lost 5 bases and the J gene lost 1 base, with 8 bases spanning the gap. The chain's CDR3 is CASSPIQNTGELFF. The CDR3 DNA reads TGTGCCAGCAGTCCCATACAGAACACCGGGGAGCTGTTTTTT.

The chain employs TRBV11-2 and TRBJ2-5; possibly TRBD1 or TRBD2 for D (6 bases each). The V gene lost 1 base and the J gene lost 5 bases, with 11 bases spanning the gap. The CDR3 loop spans 14 amino acids. Germline assignment: CDR1 SGHAT and CDR2 FQNNGV. The CDR3 sequence is CASSLVGGHETQYF. Written as DNA, the CDR3 is TGTGCCAGCAGCTTAGTTGGGGGGCACGAGACCCAGTACTTC.

The V and J genes are TRBV9 and TRBJ2-1; no clear D gene. There are 13 residues in the CDR3. V was pared by 0 bases and J by 10 bases, with 11 bases between. In germline, CDR1 is SGDLS, CDR2 YYNGEE. The CDR3 sequence is CASSVAVGREQFF. In DNA, the CDR3 is TGTGCCAGCAGCGTAGCCGTGGGAAGGGAGCAGTTCTTC.

This clone was detected only once. The chain links TRBV2 to TRBJ2-7; 10 nucleotides match TRBD2. Germline values: CDR1 SNHLY, CDR2 FYNNEI. The CDR3 has 17 residues. The V segment lost 0 bases and the J segment 1 base; nucleotides outside the gene matches: 6. The CDR3 spells CASSEALRTSGSYEQYF. The CDR3 region has the DNA TGTGCCAGCAGTGAAGCTCTTCGGACTAGCGGTTCCTACGAGCAGTACTTC.

V usage is TRBV6-1 and J usage is TRBJ1-5; 8 bases agree with TRBD1. CDR3 size: 19 residues. Germline CDR1 is MNHNS and CDR2 is SASEGT. The J segment lost 2 bases and the V segment lost 2 bases, leaving 14 bases of the junction unmatched. CDR3 DNA: TGTGCCAGCAGTGAAAAGTCAGGGGGCGAGCCTGGTCGCAATCAGCCCCAGCATTTT. Protein product: CASSEKSGGEPGRNQPQHF.

This chain joins TRBV6-5 and TRBJ1-4; 10 nucleotides match TRBD1. The CDR3 contains 15 residues. V gave up 1 base and J gave up 8 bases; unmatched junction bases: 4. Germline-derived CDR1 and CDR2 are MNHEY and SVGAGI. CDR3 DNA sequence: TGTGCCAGCAGTTACTTAGGGACAGGGGACGAAAAACTGTTTTTT. This codes for CASSYLGTGDEKLFF.

The V and J genes are TRBV29-1 and TRBJ2-1; the match to TRBD2 covers 10 bases. V lost 7 bases to trimming and J lost 4 bases; unmatched junction nucleotides: 7. CDR3 size: 14 residues. The germline gives CDR1 SQVTM, CDR2 ANQGSEA. CDR3 protein: CSASGLADYNEQFF. DNA for the CDR3: TGCAGCGCTTCTGGACTAGCGGATTACAATGAGCAGTTCTTC.

The CDR3 nucleotides read TGTGCCAGCAGTGAAGGTGTACAGACCCAAGAGACCCAGTACTTC. Encoded protein: CASSEGVQTQETQYF. The rearrangement joins TRBV25-1 to TRBJ2-5; no reliable D call. The V and J ends lost 2 bases and 1 base respectively, with 11 bases between them. Germline V gene data show CDR1 as MGHDK and CDR2 as SYGVNS. This CDR3 comprises 15 residues.

V is TRBV6-6 and J is TRBJ2-1; D uncertain. Germline V gene lookup returns CDR1 MNHNY and CDR2 SVGAGI (reference sequence). Trimming took off 0 bases at V and 6 bases at J, with 6 bases between the two ends. The CDR3 totals 13 residues. The CDR3 spells CASSYSWSNEQFF. For the CDR3, the DNA is TGTGCCAGCAGTTACTCGTGGTCCAATGAGCAGTTCTTC.

This chain links TRBV5-1 with TRBJ2-5, with 10 positions matching TRBD2. The V gene's germline CDR1 is SGHRS and CDR2 YFSETQ. This CDR3 contains 18 residues. V was pared by 3 bases and J by 3 bases, with 14 bases of the junction left unmatched. CDR3 region: CASSSLGSGRAGEETQYF. CDR3 nucleotide sequence: TGCGCCAGCAGCTCTTTAGGGAGCGGGAGGGCCGGGGAAGAGACCCAGTACTTC.

The J gene is TRBJ2-7, the V gene TRBV28; D possibly uses TRBD1 or TRBD2 (5 bases each). The V gene's germline CDR1 is MDHEN and CDR2 SYDVKM. The V gene lost 3 bases and the J gene lost 5 bases, with 17 bases spanning the gap. CDR3 length equals 15 residues. The CDR3 DNA sequence: TGTGCCAGCAGTTTGTGGGGGTCAGATCGCGACGAGCAGTACTTC. This sequence encodes CASSLWGSDRDEQYF.

The V and J genes are TRBV10-3 and TRBJ1-5, with 10 bases fitting TRBD1. The length of the CDR3 is 15 residues. V gave up 3 bases and J gave up 7 bases; unmatched junction bases: 6. Germline V gene sequence: CDR1 ENHRY, CDR2 SYGVKD. CDR3 sequence (DNA): TGTGCCATCAGTGACGCCGGGACAGGGGCCCAGCCCCAGCATTTT. Translated: CAISDAGTGAQPQHF.

For the CDR3, the DNA is TGTGCCAGCAGCGGAGCGTACAATGAGCAGTTCTTC. The encoded protein is CASSGAYNEQFF. The chain is built from TRBV11-1 and TRBJ2-1; D not certain. The germline CDR1 and CDR2 sequences are SGHAT and FQDESV (reference sequence). The germline V and J ends were trimmed by 5 bases and 4 bases, with 6 bases remaining between them. CDR3 size: 12 residues.

CDR3 sequence (DNA): TGTGCCAGCAGTGCCGGGGGAGCTGGAAACACCATATATTTT. This codes for CASSAGGAGNTIYF. The chain employs TRBV27 and TRBJ1-3; perhaps TRBD1 as D (5 bases). Germline CDR1 reads MNHEY; CDR2 reads SMNVEV (reference sequence). The V end was cut by 5 bases, the J end by 2 bases, with 10 bases between. This CDR3 contains 14 residues.

The chain uses TRBV7-8 and TRBJ2-1; D uncertain. Per the germline V gene, CDR1 is SGHVS and CDR2 is FQNEAQ. This CDR3 comprises 15 residues. The V end lost 6 bases, the J end lost 2 bases, and 14 bases lay between the germline ends. CDR3 DNA sequence: TGTGCCAGCAGAACCTCCGGTAGTACCTACAATGAGCAGTTCTTC. This codes for CASRTSGSTYNEQFF.

The V and J genes are TRBV10-2 and TRBJ2-2, with 8 nucleotides matching TRBD1. CDR3 length equals 16 residues. The V gene end was trimmed by 5 bases and the J gene end by 1 base; junction bases not matched to a gene: 6. Germline V gene sequence: CDR1 WSHSY, CDR2 SAAADI. The CDR3 loop reads CASSYTGTGNTGELFF. The CDR3 DNA sequence: TGCGCCAGCAGTTACACCGGGACAGGGAACACCGGGGAGCTGTTTTTT.

The CDR3, as DNA: TGTGCCAGCAAGGGGCTAAATGAGCAGTTCTTC. Protein: CASKGLNEQFF. The rearrangement links TRBV11-3 to TRBJ2-1; perhaps TRBD1 as D (5 bases). CDR1 and CDR2 from the germline V gene are SGHNT and YENEEA. V was clipped by 7 bases and J by 7 bases, with 8 bases between them. This CDR3 is built from 11 residues.

CDR3 sequence reads: CASSYSSYYEQYF. The CDR3 nucleotides read TGTGCCAGCAGTTACAGCTCCTACTACGAGCAGTACTTC. This chain connects TRBV28 to TRBJ2-7; D is ambiguous. Germline V gene sequence: CDR1 MDHEN, CDR2 SYDVKM. V lost 4 bases and J 3 bases, leaving 10 bases between the germline ends. CDR3 size: 13 residues. Variable domain in full (rest from reference TRBV28 and TRBJ2-7): DVKVTQSSRYLVKRTGEKVFLECVQDMDHENMFWYRQDPGLGLRLIYFSYDVKMKEKGDIPEGYSVSREKKERFSLILESASTNQTSMYLCASSYSSYYEQYFGPGTRLTVT.

On this clone itself: The sample carries other DNA sequences with the same CDR3. The chain has TRBV27 and TRBJ2-4; D unclear. The length of the CDR3 is 14 residues. Trimming removed 2 bases at V and 1 base at J, with 6 bases between. CDR1 is MNHEY and CDR2 is SMNVEV in the germline V gene (reference sequence). The CDR3 DNA reads TGTGCCAGCAGTTTAGGACGGGCCAAAAACATTCAGTACTTC. Its translation: CASSLGRAKNIQYF.

This sequence joins TRBV2 and TRBJ1-1; the D gene is possibly TRBD1 (6 bases). CDR1 and CDR2 from the germline V gene are SNHLY and FYNNEI. The CDR3 extends over 12 amino acids. Trimming removed 7 bases from V and 1 base from J, with 7 bases in between. For the CDR3, the DNA is TGTGCCAGCAAAGGGGGGAACACTGAAGCTTTCTTT. Protein: CASKGGNTEAFF.

The chain links TRBV30 to TRBJ2-7; the D is unclear. CDR1 GTSNPN and CDR2 SVGIG come from the germline V gene (reference sequence). Trimming took 0 bases from V and 2 from J, leaving 8 bases between them. The length of the CDR3 is 13 residues. CDR3 residues: CAWSVGTTYEQYF. The CDR3 DNA sequence: TGTGCCTGGAGTGTAGGAACAACCTACGAGCAGTACTTC.

V and J are TRBV7-9 and TRBJ2-3, with a tentative D call TRBD2 (6 bases). Germline V gene lookup returns CDR1 SEHNR and CDR2 FQNEAQ (reference sequence). V lost 4 bases and J 0 bases, leaving 11 bases between the germline ends. The CDR3 runs to 15 residues. CDR3 residues: CASSSVAESTDTQYF. For the CDR3, the DNA is TGTGCCAGCAGCTCCGTAGCGGAAAGCACAGATACGCAGTATTTT.